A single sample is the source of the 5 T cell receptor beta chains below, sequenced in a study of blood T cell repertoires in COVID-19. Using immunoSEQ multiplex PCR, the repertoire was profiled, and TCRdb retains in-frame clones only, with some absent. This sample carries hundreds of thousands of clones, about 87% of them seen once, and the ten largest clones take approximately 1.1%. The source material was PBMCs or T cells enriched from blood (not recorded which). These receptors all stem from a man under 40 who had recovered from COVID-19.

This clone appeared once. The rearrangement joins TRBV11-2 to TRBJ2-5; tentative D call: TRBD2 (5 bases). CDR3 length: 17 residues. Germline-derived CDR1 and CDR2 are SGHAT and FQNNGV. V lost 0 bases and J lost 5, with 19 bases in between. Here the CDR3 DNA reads TGTGCCAGCAGCTTAGAGGCCTGGGAGCACGGGGAGGAGACCCAGTACTTC. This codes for CASSLEAWEHGEETQYF.

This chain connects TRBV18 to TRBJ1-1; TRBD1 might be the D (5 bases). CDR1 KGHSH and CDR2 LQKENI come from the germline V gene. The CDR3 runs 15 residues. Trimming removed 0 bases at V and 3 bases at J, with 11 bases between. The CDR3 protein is CASSPPSSGYTEAFF. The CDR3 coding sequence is TGTGCCAGCTCACCACCGAGCTCAGGGTACACTGAAGCTTTCTTT.

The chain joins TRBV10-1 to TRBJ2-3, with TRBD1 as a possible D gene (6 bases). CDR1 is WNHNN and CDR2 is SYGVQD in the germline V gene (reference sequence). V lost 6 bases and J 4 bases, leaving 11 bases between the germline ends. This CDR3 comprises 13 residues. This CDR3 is CASRAGAADTQYF. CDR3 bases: TGCGCCAGCAGGGCAGGGGCAGCAGATACGCAGTATTTT.

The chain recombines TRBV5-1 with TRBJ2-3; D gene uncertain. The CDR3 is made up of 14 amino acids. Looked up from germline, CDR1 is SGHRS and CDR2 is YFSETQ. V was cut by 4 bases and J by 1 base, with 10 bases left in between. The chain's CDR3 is CASSLLSGTDTQYF. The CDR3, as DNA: TGCGCCAGCAGCCTACTTAGTGGCACAGATACGCAGTATTTT. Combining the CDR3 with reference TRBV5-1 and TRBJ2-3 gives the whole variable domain KAGVTQTPRYLIKTRGQQVTLSCSPISGHRSVSWYQQTPGQGLQFLFEYFSETQRNKGNFPGRFSGRQFSNSRSEMNVSTLELGDSALYLCASSLLSGTDTQYFGPGTRLTVL.

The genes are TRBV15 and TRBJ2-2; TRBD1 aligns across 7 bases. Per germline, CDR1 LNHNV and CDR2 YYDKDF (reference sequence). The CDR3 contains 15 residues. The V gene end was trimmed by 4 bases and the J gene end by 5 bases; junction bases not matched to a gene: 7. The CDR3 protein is CATSKGQASTGELFF. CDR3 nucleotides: TGTGCCACCAGCAAAGGACAGGCGAGTACCGGGGAGCTGTTTTTT.